The 12 T cell receptor beta chains presented below share a single source sample, sequenced in a study of identical twins. TCRdb used MiXCR to reprocess the 5' RACE reads, holding one entry per CDR3 protein. The sample records hundreds of thousands of distinct CDR3 sequences, roughly 6% being singletons. Sequenced: naive T cells sorted from blood. These receptors were taken from a man between 18 and 29 years old in good health.

This clonotype was detected many times. This rearrangement joins TRBV15 to TRBJ2-3, with D possibly matching TRBD2 (6 bases). The V and J ends lost 1 base and 7 bases respectively, with 21 bases between them. The CDR3 runs 17 residues. Germline CDR1 is LNHNV and CDR2 is YYDKDF (reference sequence). CDR3 DNA sequence: TGTGCCACCAGCAGAGCCCCGTCGGGACTGGTCATGTATACGCAGTATTTT. It yields the protein CATSRAPSGLVMYTQYF.

This clonotype was recorded many times. The chain couples TRBV7-9 to TRBJ1-4; no reliable D call. Per the germline V gene, CDR1 is SEHNR and CDR2 is FQNEAQ (reference sequence). Trimming removed 2 bases at V and 6 bases at J, with 4 bases between. The CDR3 runs to 12 residues. The CDR3 sequence: CASSLKHEKLFF. The DNA of the CDR3 is TGTGCCAGCAGCTTAAAGCATGAAAAACTGTTTTTT.

The sample holds many counts of this clonotype. The genes are TRBV20-1 and TRBJ2-1; TRBD2 matches 12 bases. Trimming took 7 bases from V and 9 from J; bases not matched to a gene: 7. This CDR3 has 13 residues. Germline V gene data show CDR1 as DFQATT and CDR2 as SNEGSKA (reference sequence). The CDR3 region has the DNA TGCAGTGGGAGACCGGGACTAGCGGGTGAGCAGTTCTTC. Protein product: CSGRPGLAGEQFF.

V is TRBV20-1 and J is TRBJ2-1; 7 bases are a match to TRBD2. The CDR3 has 14 amino acids. Germline V lookup: CDR1 DFQATT, CDR2 SNEGSKA (reference sequence). V lost 6 bases and J lost 2; bases outside the gene matches: 7. The DNA of the CDR3 is TGCAGTGCCGTGGCGGGAGTCACCTACAATGAGCAGTTCTTC. It encodes CSAVAGVTYNEQFF.

The chain carries TRBV9 and TRBJ2-7, with a possible D match to TRBD2 (6 bases). CDR1 is SGDLS and CDR2 is YYNGEE in the germline V gene. CDR3 length equals 10 residues. The CDR3 protein is CASSVAREDV. In DNA form, the CDR3 reads TGTGCCAGCAGCGTAGCCAGGGAGGACGTC.

The genes are TRBV5-1 and TRBJ2-3; tentatively, D is TRBD2 (5 bases). CDR1 is SGHRS, CDR2 YFSETQ, per germline. The CDR3 consists of 14 residues. V lost 4 bases to trimming and J lost 0 bases, with 9 bases between them. The CDR3 spells CASSRRASTDTQYF. The CDR3 DNA reads TGCGCCAGCAGCAGGCGGGCAAGCACAGATACGCAGTATTTT.

This clonotype was counted only a few times. The CDR3 spells CASSPRRETVSNQPQHF. DNA of the CDR3: TGTGCCAGCAGCCCGAGAAGGGAGACAGTTAGCAATCAGCCCCAGCATTTT. The rearrangement links TRBV7-8 to TRBJ1-5, with D maybe TRBD1 (5 bases). The CDR3 runs 17 residues. Per germline, CDR1 SGHVS and CDR2 FQNEAQ. V shed 5 bases and J shed 0 bases, with 17 bases lying between them.

The chain has TRBV20-1 and TRBJ2-1; 16 bases align to TRBD2. Germline V gene sequence: CDR1 DFQATT, CDR2 SNEGSKA (reference sequence). There are 18 residues in the CDR3. The V gene end was trimmed by 6 bases and the J gene end by 0 bases; junction bases not matched to a gene: 8. The CDR3 region is CSAGGLAGGLGSYNEQFF. The CDR3 bases are TGCAGTGCGGGGGGACTAGCGGGAGGGTTGGGCTCCTACAATGAGCAGTTCTTC.

J is TRBJ2-1 and V is TRBV11-2; 12 nucleotides agree with TRBD2. Trimming removed 9 bases from V and 4 bases from J; junction bases left unmatched: 7. CDR3 length: 15 residues. CDR1 and CDR2 (germline): SGHAT, FQNNGV. The CDR3 nucleotides are TGTGCCAGTGGGTTCCTAGCGGGAGGGTACAATGAGCAGTTCTTC. As protein: CASGFLAGGYNEQFF.

This clonotype was seen repeatedly, ten times or more. The gene calls are TRBV20-1 and TRBJ2-5; possibly TRBD1 or TRBD2 for D (5 bases each). Germline CDR1 DFQATT, CDR2 SNEGSKA (reference sequence). Deletions cut 6 bases from V and 4 bases from J, with 18 bases between. The CDR3 contains 14 residues. The CDR3 region is CSAGTGTQGETQYF. The CDR3 region has the DNA TGCAGTGCGGGTACCGGGACCCAAGGAGAGACCCAGTACTTC.

This clonotype was seen more than once but under ten times. The chain is built from TRBV5-1 and TRBJ2-3; D perhaps matches TRBD2 (5 bases). With 2 bases removed from V and 0 bases from J, the gap between germline ends came to 13 bases. The CDR3 runs to 16 residues. Germline V gene lookup returns CDR1 SGHRS and CDR2 YFSETQ. CDR3 sequence reads: CASSFRGLASTDTQYF. The DNA for the CDR3 is TGCGCCAGCAGCTTCCGTGGGTTAGCGAGCACAGATACGCAGTATTTT.

Only a few counts were recorded for this clonotype. The genes are TRBV5-1 and TRBJ2-2; D remains ambiguous. This CDR3 is 13 amino acids long. The V end lost 3 bases, the J end lost 4 bases, and 7 bases lay between the germline ends. Germline lookup yields CDR1 SGHRS and CDR2 YFSETQ. Here the CDR3 DNA reads TGCGCCAGCAGCTCCGAGTTCACCGGGGAGCTGTTTTTT. It specifies CASSSEFTGELFF. Filled out from reference TRBV5-1 and TRBJ2-2, the complete variable domain reads KAGVTQTPRYLIKTRGQQVTLSCSPISGHRSVSWYQQTPGQGLQFLFEYFSETQRNKGNFPGRFSGRQFSNSRSEMNVSTLELGDSALYLCASSSEFTGELFFGEGSRLTVL.